One and the same sample provided the 30 T cell receptor beta chains below, sequenced in a study of control samples from healthy donors and cancer patients. Assay: immunoSEQ multiplex PCR; the TCRdb copy retains only in-frame clones and omits some. The table includes about 100,000 clones, about 90% detected once. The sequencing sample was made of blood. The receptor source for this set is a woman between 45 and 60 years old in good health.

The count of this clone is one. The genes are TRBV5-6 and TRBJ2-3; 8 bases map to TRBD1. Looked up from germline, CDR1 is SGHDT and CDR2 is YYEEEE. The CDR3 consists of 16 residues. The trim removed 1 base at V and 1 base at J, leaving 5 bases unmatched. This CDR3 is CASSLIGTGGTDTQYF. In nucleotides, the CDR3 is TGTGCCAGCAGCTTGATAGGGACAGGAGGCACAGATACGCAGTATTTT.

There are a few counts of this clone. CDR3 in DNA: TGTGCCAGCAGCTCGGGGACAGGGTTTGACTATGGCTACACCTTC. Protein: CASSSGTGFDYGYTF. The rearrangement uses TRBV7-9 and TRBJ1-2; 9 nucleotides line up with TRBD1. The CDR3 is 15 amino acids. Trimming took 4 bases from V and 3 from J; bases not matched to a gene: 6. Germline V gene lookup returns CDR1 SEHNR and CDR2 FQNEAQ (reference sequence).

As DNA, the CDR3 is TGTGCCAGCAGCCAAGTACGAGGGACGAACACTGAAGCTTTCTTT. Amino acid sequence: CASSQVRGTNTEAFF. The chain couples TRBV3-1 (or the pseudogene TRBV3-2) to TRBJ1-1; perhaps TRBD1 as D (5 bases). Trimming removed 1 base at V and 1 base at J, with 10 bases between. Looked up from germline, CDR1 is LGHDT and CDR2 is YNNKEL (reference sequence). The CDR3 loop spans 15 amino acids.

The V gene is TRBV10-3, the J gene TRBJ2-3, with D unclear. The CDR3 consists of 13 residues. Per germline, CDR1 ENHRY and CDR2 SYGVKD. V lost 6 bases and J 4 bases, leaving 11 bases between the germline ends. CDR3 DNA: TGTGCCATCAGGCCCCCTCTGGCAGATACGCAGTATTTT. It yields the protein CAIRPPLADTQYF.

This clone has more than one count but fewer than ten. The chain has TRBV7-9 and TRBJ1-1; D is undetermined. The CDR3 spans 13 residues. V lost 5 bases and J 6 bases, leaving 13 bases between the germline ends. Per the germline V gene, CDR1 is SEHNR and CDR2 is FQNEAQ (reference sequence). CDR3 protein: CASSQPAGPEAFF. The CDR3 region has the DNA TGTGCCAGCAGCCAACCCGCCGGACCTGAAGCTTTCTTT.

The gene calls are TRBV19 and TRBJ1-2; D perhaps matches TRBD1 (5 bases). Germline V gives CDR1 LNHDA, CDR2 SQIVND (reference sequence). CDR3 length: 14 residues. The ends were cut back, 5 bases at V and 4 bases at J, with 14 bases in the middle. CDR3 in amino acids: CASSPTGTAYGYTF. Here the CDR3 DNA reads TGTGCCAGTAGTCCGACCGGGACGGCCTATGGCTACACCTTC.

The rearrangement joins TRBV6-4 to TRBJ2-4; TRBD2 aligns across 7 bases. Germline lookup yields CDR1 MRHNA and CDR2 SNTAGT. After removal of 0 bases from V and 7 bases from J, the junction contained 6 bases not matched to a gene. This CDR3 is built from 15 residues. The chain's CDR3 is CASSDSGGSGNIQYF. The CDR3 bases are TGTGCCAGCAGTGACTCGGGAGGGTCAGGCAACATTCAGTACTTC.

The chain carries TRBV18 and TRBJ2-2; 12 nucleotides align to TRBD2. Germline loops: CDR1 KGHSH, CDR2 LQKENI. V was pared by 1 base and J by 6 bases, with 6 bases of the junction left unmatched. The CDR3 sequence is 17 residues long. The CDR3 sequence is CASSPLPLAGGPGELFF. The CDR3 bases are TGTGCCAGCTCACCACTCCCCCTAGCGGGGGGGCCCGGGGAGCTGTTTTTT.

This sequence joins TRBV27 and TRBJ2-7; TRBD1 aligns across 8 bases. V was pared by 6 bases and J by 2 bases, with 12 bases of the junction left unmatched. CDR1 and CDR2 (germline): MNHEY, SMNVEV (reference sequence). The CDR3 is 16 residues long. The CDR3 spells CASRQTSGTGAYEQYF. The CDR3 DNA follows: TGTGCCAGCAGGCAAACCTCCGGGACAGGAGCCTACGAGCAGTACTTC.

V and J are TRBV20-1 and TRBJ2-3; D gene ambiguous. Germline V gives CDR1 DFQATT, CDR2 SNEGSKA (reference sequence). The length of the CDR3 is 11 residues. Trimming took off 1 base at V and 4 bases at J, with 3 bases between the two ends. CDR3 sequence reads: CSARVSDTQYF. In DNA, the CDR3 is TGCAGTGCTAGAGTTTCAGATACGCAGTATTTT.

The CDR3 reads CASSVEGGNEKLFF. As DNA, the CDR3 is TGTGCCAGCAGCGTAGAGGGGGGTAATGAAAAACTGTTTTTT. The chain has TRBV9 and TRBJ1-4; D is perhaps TRBD1 (6 bases). The CDR3 is 14 amino acids. CDR1 is SGDLS and CDR2 is YYNGEE in the germline V gene. The germline V and J ends were trimmed by 0 bases and 4 bases, with 7 bases remaining between them.

The CDR3 reads CASSLGRDNEQFF. DNA for the CDR3: TGTGCCAGCAGTCTTGGAAGGGACAATGAGCAGTTCTTC. J is TRBJ2-1 and V is TRBV3-1 (or the pseudogene TRBV3-2); no clear D gene. Trimming removed 6 bases at V and 5 bases at J, with 11 bases between. The CDR3 consists of 13 residues. Germline CDR1 is LGHDT and CDR2 is YNNKEL (reference sequence).

This rearrangement joins TRBV6-2 or TRBV6-3 to TRBJ1-6, with D uncertain. This CDR3 spans 16 amino acids. From germline, CDR1 is MNHEY and CDR2 SVGEGT. V dropped 0 bases and J dropped 9 bases, with 15 bases sitting between them. CDR3 nucleotides: TGTGCCAGCAGTTACTCGTTGACGGGAGGTAGTTCACCCCTCCACTTT. Translation gives CASSYSLTGGSSPLHF.

The chain has TRBV3-1 (or the pseudogene TRBV3-2) and TRBJ2-7; unclear D gene. Germline loops: CDR1 LGHDT, CDR2 YNNKEL (reference sequence). The ends were cut back, 6 bases at V and 3 bases at J, with 15 bases in the middle. CDR3 length: 14 residues. The CDR3 loop is CASRGNLDGYEQYF. The CDR3 coding sequence is TGTGCCAGCAGGGGGAATTTAGACGGCTACGAGCAGTACTTC.

This chain joins TRBV5-1 and TRBJ1-2; the D is unclear. Trimming left V 0 bases short and J 2 bases short, with 2 bases between. The CDR3 runs 12 residues. Germline V lookup: CDR1 SGHRS, CDR2 YFSETQ. DNA of the CDR3: TGCGCCAGCAGCTTGGCCAACTATGGCTACACCTTC. Translating gives CASSLANYGYTF. The whole variable domain, filled in from reference TRBV5-1 and TRBJ1-2, reads KAGVTQTPRYLIKTRGQQVTLSCSPISGHRSVSWYQQTPGQGLQFLFEYFSETQRNKGNFPGRFSGRQFSNSRSEMNVSTLELGDSALYLCASSLANYGYTFGSGTRLTVV.

The J gene is TRBJ1-6, the V gene TRBV30, with D maybe TRBD1 (5 bases). The V gene's germline CDR1 is GTSNPN and CDR2 SVGIG (reference sequence). The CDR3 loop spans 14 amino acids. The germline V and J ends were trimmed by 2 bases and 10 bases, with 15 bases remaining between them. The CDR3 nucleotides read TGTGCCTGGAGTCTATCTCCAGGGTACTCACCCCTCCACTTT. Amino acid sequence: CAWSLSPGYSPLHF.

CDR3 amino acids: CASSQGWGLAEGKAGDTQYF. The DNA of the CDR3 is TGCGCCAGCAGCCAAGGCTGGGGACTAGCGGAAGGCAAGGCTGGAGATACGCAGTATTTT. The chain combines TRBV4-1 with TRBJ2-3, with TRBD2 identical over 11 bases. CDR1 and CDR2 from the germline V gene are MGHRA and YSYEKL. The CDR3 consists of 20 residues. Germline trimming cut 1 base from V and 5 bases from J; bases unmatched to any gene: 17.

The V and J genes are TRBV5-1 and TRBJ2-7, with 8 bases matching TRBD1. Unmatched junction bases numbered 3, after V lost 4 bases and J lost 0 bases. CDR1 SGHRS and CDR2 YFSETQ come from the germline V gene. The CDR3 length is 14 residues. CDR3 sequence reads: CASSPTGVSYEQYF. CDR3 DNA: TGCGCCAGCAGCCCGACAGGGGTCTCCTACGAGCAGTACTTC. Complete variable domain (other parts from reference TRBV5-1 and TRBJ2-7): KAGVTQTPRYLIKTRGQQVTLSCSPISGHRSVSWYQQTPGQGLQFLFEYFSETQRNKGNFPGRFSGRQFSNSRSEMNVSTLELGDSALYLCASSPTGVSYEQYFGPGTRLTVT.

The chain couples TRBV7-8 to TRBJ2-7; D uncertain. V dropped 1 base and J dropped 3 bases, with 7 bases sitting between them. Germline assignment: CDR1 SGHVS and CDR2 FQNEAQ. This CDR3 region has 13 residues. The CDR3 bases are TGTGCCAGCAGCTTAGTCACTCTCTACGAGCAGTACTTC. It specifies CASSLVTLYEQYF.

J is TRBJ2-2 and V is TRBV13; TRBD2 agrees at 8 bases. Germline CDR1 PRHDT, CDR2 FYEKMQ (reference sequence). The CDR3 has 14 residues. J lost 5 bases, V lost 7 bases, and 6 bases had no gene match. CDR3 sequence reads: CASKAGDMTGELFF. CDR3 nucleotide sequence: TGTGCCAGCAAAGCGGGAGATATGACCGGGGAGCTGTTTTTT.

Regarding this clone: Other DNA variants within this sample encode the same CDR3. This chain joins TRBV3-1 (or the pseudogene TRBV3-2) and TRBJ2-7; perhaps TRBD2 as D (5 bases). Germline V CDR1 and CDR2: LGHDT, YNNKEL (reference sequence). This CDR3 has 12 amino acids. Trimming left V 1 base short and J 7 bases short, with 8 bases between. The CDR3 loop is CASSQGRREQYF. CDR3 sequence (DNA): TGTGCCAGCAGCCAAGGCCGGAGGGAGCAGTACTTC.

The chain uses TRBV5-6 and TRBJ1-1; TRBD1 matches 9 bases. This CDR3 has 15 amino acids. CDR1 is SGHDT and CDR2 is YYEEEE in the germline V gene. With V trimmed by 3 bases and J by 1 base, 4 bases remained unmatched. CDR3 in DNA: TGTGCCAGCAGCTACAACAGGGGGCCGAACACTGAAGCTTTCTTT. Amino acid sequence: CASSYNRGPNTEAFF.

V usage is TRBV5-1 and J usage is TRBJ1-1; 8 bases line up with TRBD1. Germline values: CDR1 SGHRS, CDR2 YFSETQ. With V trimmed by 7 bases and J by 5 bases, 10 bases remained unmatched. There are 14 residues in the CDR3. In nucleotides, the CDR3 is TGCGCCAGCGGTTACTCCGGGACAGGAACTGAAGCTTTCTTT. Translation gives CASGYSGTGTEAFF. The whole variable domain, remainder taken from reference TRBV5-1 and TRBJ1-1, is KAGVTQTPRYLIKTRGQQVTLSCSPISGHRSVSWYQQTPGQGLQFLFEYFSETQRNKGNFPGRFSGRQFSNSRSEMNVSTLELGDSALYLCASGYSGTGTEAFFGQGTRLTVV.

The CDR3 DNA reads TGTGCCAGCAGGCCCGGGGGCGCTGCAGCAACTAATGAAAAACTGTTTTTT. Translation gives CASRPGGAAATNEKLFF. The V gene is TRBV11-2, the J gene TRBJ1-4; D possibly corresponds to TRBD1 (6 bases). V gave up 6 bases and J gave up 0 bases, with 17 bases separating them. The length of the CDR3 is 17 residues. The V gene's germline CDR1 is SGHAT and CDR2 FQNNGV. The full variable domain, its missing parts supplied by reference TRBV11-2 and TRBJ1-4, is EAGVAQSPRYKIIEKRQSVAFWCNPISGHATLYWYQQILGQGPKLLIQFQNNGVVDDSQLPKDRFSAERLKGVDSTLKIQPAKLEDSAVYLCASRPGGAAATNEKLFFGSGTQLSVL.

The chain combines TRBV6-5 with TRBJ2-1; 11 nucleotides match TRBD2. This CDR3 has 14 amino acids. Unmatched junction bases numbered 7, after V lost 6 bases and J lost 9 bases. Germline CDR1 reads MNHEY; CDR2 reads SVGAGI. CDR3 sequence reads: CASRGLAVVGEQFF. The CDR3, as DNA: TGTGCCAGCAGGGGACTAGCGGTGGTCGGTGAGCAGTTCTTC.

The chain links TRBV19 to TRBJ2-7, with D unresolved. This CDR3 region has 15 residues. The V and J ends lost 3 bases and 0 bases respectively, with 12 bases between them. The V gene's germline CDR1 is LNHDA and CDR2 SQIVND (reference sequence). CDR3 sequence: CASSMSADASYEQYV. The CDR3 DNA sequence: TGTGCCAGTAGTATGAGCGCCGACGCCTCCTACGAGCAGTACGTC.

This chain connects TRBV29-1 to TRBJ1-1; D not certain. The germline gives CDR1 SQVTM, CDR2 ANQGSEA. V was pared by 6 bases and J by 0 bases, with 5 bases between. The CDR3 spans 11 residues. The CDR3 reads CSVLMNTEAFF. The CDR3 DNA reads TGCAGCGTCCTCATGAACACTGAAGCTTTCTTT.

This chain uses TRBV4-3 with TRBJ2-1; 14 bases map to TRBD2. Germline V gene lookup returns CDR1 LGHNA and CDR2 YSLEER. Unmatched junction bases numbered 2, after V lost 2 bases and J lost 2 bases. CDR3 size: 17 residues. The CDR3 loop is CASSQRLAGGPYNEQFF. In DNA form, the CDR3 reads TGCGCCAGCAGCCAACGACTAGCGGGAGGGCCCTACAATGAGCAGTTCTTC.

The chain employs TRBV6-5 and TRBJ2-2; D might be TRBD1 (5 bases). This CDR3 has 14 amino acids. The V gene's germline CDR1 is MNHEY and CDR2 SVGAGI. V was cut by 5 bases and J by 4 bases, with 11 bases left in between. CDR3 DNA sequence: TGTGCCAGCAGTCCTTCAGGGCTCACCGGGGAGCTGTTTTTT. This sequence encodes CASSPSGLTGELFF.

V and J are TRBV25-1 and TRBJ1-4; TRBD1 matches 11 bases. This CDR3 has 17 amino acids. V was clipped by 1 base and J by 7 bases; unmatched bases: 8. Germline lookup yields CDR1 MGHDK and CDR2 SYGVNS. The DNA of the CDR3 is TGTGCCAGCAGTGAATCTTGGACAGGGGGCGACGGTGAAAAACTGTTTTTT. Its translation is CASSESWTGGDGEKLFF.